A selection of T cell receptor beta chains follows, all from one sample in a study of OX40 agonist ivuxolimab in advanced cancers. Sequencing used immunoSEQ multiplex PCR; TCRdb keeps in-frame clones, though not all of them. The sample includes about 20,000 clones, over 60% of them seen just once. Source: CD4+ or CD8+ T cells sorted from blood, taken in a trial of the OX40 agonist ivuxolimab. These receptors were collected from an adult with an advanced solid tumor such as melanoma, head and neck, liver or kidney cancer. The CDR3 runs from the conserved cysteine through the conserved F or W. The D gene is left open where the match is weak. The listing skips clone size in some rows; elsewhere it reads once, few, many or a size class.

d_gene,v_gene,j_gene,abundance,CDR3aa,CDR3nt
NA,TRBV15,TRBJ2-1,NA,CATSRSFGTGNEQFF,TGTGCCACCAGCAGGTCTTTCGGGACTGGCAATGAGCAGTTCTTC
NA,TRBV12-5,TRBJ1-1,NA,CASGPGSITEAFF,TGTGCTAGTGGTCCGGGATCCATCACTGAAGCTTTCTTT
NA,TRBV7-9,TRBJ2-6,NA,CASSLGGRPISGANVLTF,TGTGCCAGCAGCTTAGGAGGGAGACCCATTTCCGGGGCCAACGTCCTGACTTTC
TRBD2,TRBV19,TRBJ2-7,few,CASSRNTGGPHEQYF,TGTGCCAGTAGTAGAAATACGGGGGGGCCCCACGAGCAGTACTTC
TRBD2,TRBV4-1,TRBJ2-1,NA,CASSSVSGARDEQFF,TGCGCCAGCAGCTCTGTTAGCGGGGCTAGGGATGAGCAGTTCTTC
TRBD1,TRBV27,TRBJ1-4,NA,CASSPTGMTNEKLFF,TGTGCCAGCAGTCCGACAGGGATGACTAATGAAAAACTGTTTTTT
NA,TRBV6-6,TRBJ2-5,NA,CASSYGLDRTQYF,TGTGCCAGCAGTTACGGGTTGGACCGGACCCAGTACTTC
NA,TRBV5-6,TRBJ2-7,NA,CASSLSDYEQYF,TGTGCCAGCAGCTTGTCGGACTACGAGCAGTACTTC
NA,TRBV5-6,TRBJ2-1,NA,CASSDAWGGEQFF,TGTGCCAGCAGTGATGCTTGGGGTGGTGAGCAGTTCTTC
NA,TRBV7-9,TRBJ1-1,NA,CASSLGITEAFF,TGTGCCAGCAGCTTGGGGATCACTGAAGCTTTCTTT
NA,TRBV5-8,TRBJ2-7,NA,CASSPGGWAYEQYF,TGTGCCAGCAGCCCGGGCGGGTGGGCCTACGAGCAGTACTTC
NA,TRBV5-4,TRBJ2-1,NA,CASSIQLVIHEQFF,TGTGCCAGCAGCATACAACTAGTTATCCATGAGCAGTTCTTC
NA,TRBV29-1,TRBJ2-7,NA,CSVVLVAAITYEQYF,TGCAGCGTTGTCCTCGTCGCGGCAATTACCTACGAGCAGTACTTC
TRBD1,TRBV27,TRBJ2-6,NA,CASSFGQGYSGANVLTF,TGTGCCAGCAGTTTTGGACAGGGCTACTCTGGGGCCAACGTCCTGACTTTC
NA,TRBV4-3,TRBJ2-7,NA,CASSQAQGNEQYF,TGCGCCAGCAGCCAAGCACAGGGAAACGAGCAGTACTTC
NA,TRBV6-1,TRBJ2-1,NA,CASSPWGANTDEQFF,TGTGCCAGCAGTCCCTGGGGGGCCAATACCGATGAGCAGTTCTTC
TRBD1,TRBV2,TRBJ1-2,NA,CAKGQTNYGYTF,TGTGCCAAGGGACAGACTAACTATGGCTACACCTTC
NA,TRBV5-1,TRBJ2-5,NA,CASNEVDTETQYF,TGCGCCAGCAATGAGGTCGATACGGAGACCCAGTACTTC
TRBD1,TRBV2,TRBJ2-5,NA,CASSALGGRGETQYF,TGTGCCAGCAGCGCGCTAGGGGGCAGAGGGGAGACCCAGTACTTC
NA,TRBV7-9,TRBJ2-5,NA,CASSSTDGQETQYF,TGTGCCAGCAGCTCGACCGACGGCCAAGAGACCCAGTACTTC
TRBD2,TRBV6-5,TRBJ2-2,once,CASSYFPGGSTGELFF,TGTGCCAGCAGTTACTTCCCGGGCGGGAGCACCGGGGAGCTGTTTTTT
NA,TRBV5-6,TRBJ2-7,NA,CASNLGGTLSYEQYF,TGTGCCAGCAACTTGGGTGGCACGCTGTCCTACGAGCAGTACTTC
NA,TRBV2,TRBJ1-4,NA,CASIGRGNEKLFF,TGTGCCAGCATTGGCAGGGGAAATGAAAAACTGTTTTTT
NA,TRBV9,TRBJ1-5,NA,CASSDSGHSNQPQHF,TGTGCCAGCAGCGATTCAGGGCATAGCAATCAGCCCCAGCATTTT
NA,TRBV29-1,TRBJ2-7,few,CSVRTGHGHEQYF,TGCAGCGTTAGAACCGGGCACGGCCACGAGCAGTACTTC
TRBD1,TRBV27,TRBJ2-1,NA,CASSPLTGPSYNEQFF,TGTGCCAGCAGTCCTCTGACAGGGCCCTCCTACAATGAGCAGTTCTTC
TRBD1,TRBV19,TRBJ1-2,few,CASTPGTGSYGYTF,TGTGCCAGTACTCCCGGGACAGGGTCCTATGGCTACACCTTC
TRBD1,TRBV7-2,TRBJ1-2,NA,CASSLVVRDRGSNYGYTF,TGTGCCAGCAGCTTAGTAGTCCGGGACAGGGGATCTAACTATGGCTACACCTTC
TRBD2,TRBV9,TRBJ2-3,NA,CASSPTSGGLDTQYF,TGTGCCAGCAGCCCGACTAGCGGGGGGTTGGATACGCAGTATTTT
NA,TRBV5-1,TRBJ1-6,NA,CASSLRDRSSYNSPLHF,TGCGCCAGCAGCTTGAGAGACAGGAGCTCCTATAATTCACCCCTCCACTTT
NA,TRBV6-6,TRBJ1-5,NA,CASRTAPNQPQHF,TGTGCCAGCAGGACCGCCCCCAATCAGCCCCAGCATTTT
NA,TRBV10-3,TRBJ1-2,few,CAISLGGDGYTF,TGTGCCATCAGCCTGGGGGGGGACGGCTACACCTTC
TRBD2,TRBV9,TRBJ2-5,NA,CASSVDGAGGLGETQYF,TGTGCCAGCAGCGTAGATGGAGCGGGGGGGTTGGGAGAGACCCAGTACTTC
TRBD2,TRBV11-2,TRBJ2-3,NA,CASSLAIGTTYTDTQYF,TGTGCCAGCAGCCTGGCAATAGGGACTACATACACAGATACGCAGTATTTT
NA,TRBV4-3,TRBJ1-2,NA,CASSHSNIDYGYTF,TGCGCCAGCAGCCACAGTAACATAGACTATGGCTACACCTTC
TRBD1,TRBV7-6,TRBJ1-1,NA,CASSNEPPADGQGIMNTEAFF,TGTGCCAGCAGCAACGAGCCCCCCGCCGATGGACAGGGGATAATGAACACTGAAGCTTTCTTT
NA,TRBV6-1,TRBJ1-1,NA,CASSESGRVGPEAFF,TGTGCCAGCAGTGAAAGTGGCAGGGTTGGTCCTGAAGCTTTCTTT
NA,TRBV4-2,TRBJ2-2,NA,CASSQEIDRSDTGELFF,TGTGCCAGCAGCCAGGAGATTGACAGGAGCGACACCGGGGAGCTGTTTTTT
NA,TRBV14,TRBJ2-1,NA,CASSQQSYNEQFF,TGTGCCAGCAGCCAACAATCCTACAATGAGCAGTTCTTC
NA,TRBV7-9,TRBJ2-7,NA,CASSFTQGISTYERYF,TGTGCCAGCAGCTTCACCCAGGGGATAAGCACCTACGAGCGGTACTTC
NA,TRBV7-2,TRBJ2-2,NA,CASSLAFPGSSGTGELFF,TGTGCCAGCAGCTTAGCGTTTCCGGGGAGCAGTGGCACCGGGGAGCTGTTTTTT
NA,TRBV13,TRBJ2-7,NA,CASSPVRDPSYEQYF,TGTGCCAGCAGCCCCGTCCGGGACCCCTCCTACGAGCAGTACTTC